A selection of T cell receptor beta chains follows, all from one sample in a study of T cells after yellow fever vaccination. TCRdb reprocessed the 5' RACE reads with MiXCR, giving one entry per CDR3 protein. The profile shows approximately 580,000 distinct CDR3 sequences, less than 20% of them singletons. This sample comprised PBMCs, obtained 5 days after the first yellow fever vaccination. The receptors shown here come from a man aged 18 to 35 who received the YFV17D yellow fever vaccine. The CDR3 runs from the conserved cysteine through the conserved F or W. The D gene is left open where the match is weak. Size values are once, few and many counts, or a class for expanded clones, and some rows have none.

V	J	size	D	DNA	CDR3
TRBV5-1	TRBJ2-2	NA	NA	TGCGCCAGCAGCTTTTATCCCGGGGCCACGAACACCGGGGAGCTGTTTTTT	CASSFYPGATNTGELFF
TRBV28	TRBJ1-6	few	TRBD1	TGTGCCAGCAGTCTAGGTGGGACAGGGACTTCACCCCTCCACTTT	CASSLGGTGTSPLHF
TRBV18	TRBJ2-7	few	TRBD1	TGTGCCAGCTCCCCCAGACAGGGGGGCTCCTACGAGCAGTACTTC	CASSPRQGGSYEQYF
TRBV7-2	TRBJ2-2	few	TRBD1	TGTGCCAGCAGACATGGGACAGGGGGCGCGGCCGGGGAGCTGTTTTTT	CASRHGTGGAAGELFF
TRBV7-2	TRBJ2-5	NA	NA	TGTGCCAGCAGCTTGTCCCTAGCTTCGGAGACCCAGTACTTC	CASSLSLASETQYF
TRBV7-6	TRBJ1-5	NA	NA	TGTGCCAGCAGCCGTAACCCCCCAGGGTCGGGGCAGCCCCAGCACTTT	CASSRNPPGSGQPQHF
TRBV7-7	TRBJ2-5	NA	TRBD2	TGTGCCAGCACCGGGACTAGCGGGGGCCAAGAGACCCAGTACTTC	CASTGTSGGQETQYF
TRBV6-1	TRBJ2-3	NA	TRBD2	TGTGCCAGCAGTAAAGGCGGGGGGGCCGTTTCGCAGTATTTT	CASSKGGGAVSQYF
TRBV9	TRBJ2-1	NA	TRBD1	TGTGCCAGCAGCGTCCTGCCCGGGACAGGGCGGTACAATGAGCAGTTCTTC	CASSVLPGTGRYNEQFF
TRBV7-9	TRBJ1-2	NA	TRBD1	TGTGCCAGCAGCCATGGGACAGGGGGTAGCATCGTCTATGGCTACACCTTC	CASSHGTGGSIVYGYTF
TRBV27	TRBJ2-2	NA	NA	TGTGCCAGCAGTTCCAACCGGGTCCGGGGCGGGGAGCTGTTTTTT	CASSSNRVRGGELFF
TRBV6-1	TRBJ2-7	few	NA	TGTGCCAGCAGGCCGGGACAAGCCTACGAGCAGTACTTC	CASRPGQAYEQYF
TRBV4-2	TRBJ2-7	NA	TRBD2	TGTGCCAGCAGCCCGGGTCAGGCTAGCGGATACGAGCAGTACTTC	CASSPGQASGYEQYF
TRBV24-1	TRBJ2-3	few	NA	TGTGCCACCAGTGACCGTGGACGTAGCACAGATACGCAGTATTTT	CATSDRGRSTDTQYF
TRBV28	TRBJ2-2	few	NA	TGTGCCAGCAGTTCGACTTACACCGGGGAGCTGTTTTTT	CASSSTYTGELFF
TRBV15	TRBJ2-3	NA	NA	TGTGCCACCAGCAGAGAACGGCAGGGAGTAGATACGCAGTATTTT	CATSRERQGVDTQYF
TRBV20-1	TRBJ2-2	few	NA	TGCAGTGCGTTGGGTCCCGGGGCCGGGGAGCTGTTTTTT	CSALGPGAGELFF
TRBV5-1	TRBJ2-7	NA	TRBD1	TGCGCCAGCAGCTTGATGACAGGGGGGTTCTACGAGCAGTACTTC	CASSLMTGGFYEQYF
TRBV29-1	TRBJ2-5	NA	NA	TGCAGCGTTGTATGGGGGGAAGAGACCCAGTACTTC	CSVVWGEETQYF
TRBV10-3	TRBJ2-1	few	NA	TGTGCCATCAGTGGGGACACACACAATGAGCAGTTCTTC	CAISGDTHNEQFF
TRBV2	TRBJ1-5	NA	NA	TGTGCCAGCAGGCTTGAGGGGGGGGATCAGCCCCAGCATTTT	CASRLEGGDQPQHF
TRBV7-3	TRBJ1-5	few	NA	TGTGCCAGCAGCTTAGGGGGGGGGCTCCCCCAGCATTTT	CASSLGGGLPQHF
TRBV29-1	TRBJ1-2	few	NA	TGCAGCGTTGAGCAACTCAGGGGTTCCTATGGCTACACCTTC	CSVEQLRGSYGYTF
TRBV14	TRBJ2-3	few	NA	TGTGCCAGCAGCCAATCCCGACTACCCAGCACAGATACGCAGTATTTT	CASSQSRLPSTDTQYF
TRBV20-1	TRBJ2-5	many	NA	TGCAGTGCTAGAGACGGTTCGGGGGCCCAAGAGACCCAGTACTTC	CSARDGSGAQETQYF
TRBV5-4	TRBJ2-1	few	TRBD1	TGTGCCAGCAGCGGGACAGGGGGTGGCAATGAGCAGTTCTTC	CASSGTGGGNEQFF
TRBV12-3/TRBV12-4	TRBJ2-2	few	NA	TGTGCCAGCACCGAAGACAGGTTGCGCACCGGGGAGCTGTTTTTT	CASTEDRLRTGELFF
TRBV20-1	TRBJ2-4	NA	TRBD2	TGCAGTGCTAGGTTGGCTAGCGGGGGGAACATTCAGTACTTC	CSARLASGGNIQYF
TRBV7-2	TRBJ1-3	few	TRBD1	TGTGCCAGCAGCTTGTTTGGGACAGCTGCGGGAAACACCATATATTTT	CASSLFGTAAGNTIYF
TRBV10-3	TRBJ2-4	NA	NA	TGTGCCATCAGTGATTTGGGCAGAGGGGCCAAAAACATTCAGTACTTC	CAISDLGRGAKNIQYF
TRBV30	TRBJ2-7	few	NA	TGTGCCTGGAGCGTTACTGGCAGGGGATATGGCTACGAGCAGTACTTC	CAWSVTGRGYGYEQYF
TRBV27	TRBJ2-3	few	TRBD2	TGTGCCAGCAGTCCGATTTCTAGCGGGGGGGCGAGAGATACGCAGTATTTT	CASSPISSGGARDTQYF
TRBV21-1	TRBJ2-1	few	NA	TGTGCCAGCAGGATCAAGGGGGTAGGTGAGCAGTTCTTC	CASRIKGVGEQFF
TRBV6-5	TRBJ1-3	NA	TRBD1	TGTGCCAGCAGTTACTCATCGGCAGGGGGTTTTGGAAACACCATATATTTT	CASSYSSAGGFGNTIYF
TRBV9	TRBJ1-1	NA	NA	TGTGCCAGCAGCTCCGGGACATATCCTGAAGCTTTCTTT	CASSSGTYPEAFF
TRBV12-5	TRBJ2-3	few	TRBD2	TGTGCTAGTCTTTTTAGCGGGGGGTATACAGATACGCAGTATTTT	CASLFSGGYTDTQYF
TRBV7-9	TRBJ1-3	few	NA	TGTGCCAGCCGTCCCAGCCACCAGGACACCATATATTTT	CASRPSHQDTIYF
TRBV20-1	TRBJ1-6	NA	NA	TGCAGTGCTAGAACGACAGAAAGCTCCTATAATTCACCCCTCCACTTT	CSARTTESSYNSPLHF
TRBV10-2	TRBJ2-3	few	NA	TGCGCCAGCAGGACCGGGCCTGCGTTAGATACGCAGTATTTT	CASRTGPALDTQYF
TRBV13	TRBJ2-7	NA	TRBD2	TGTGCCAGCAGCAGGGGACTAGCGGGGGGGCTAGGTGAGCAGTACTTC	CASSRGLAGGLGEQYF
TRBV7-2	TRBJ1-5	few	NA	TGTGCCAGCAGCTTAGATCTTGATCAGCCCCAGCATTTT	CASSLDLDQPQHF
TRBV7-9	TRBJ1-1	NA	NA	TGTGCCAGCAGCTTAGCGGGGGATGAAGCTTTCTTT	CASSLAGDEAFF
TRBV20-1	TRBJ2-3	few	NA	TGCAGCGCTAGAAGGGCGGAGGGGGCCGGAGATACGCAGTATTTT	CSARRAEGAGDTQYF
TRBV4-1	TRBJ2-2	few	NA	TGCGCCAGCAGCCCCGTAGGTCCCGGGGAGCTGTTTTTT	CASSPVGPGELFF
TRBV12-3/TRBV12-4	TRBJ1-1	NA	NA	TGTGCCAGCAGTTTAGCGACGACTGTGGCTTTCTTT	CASSLATTVAFF
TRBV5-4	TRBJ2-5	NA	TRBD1	TGTGCCAGCAGCCGGCCCACCCGGGACAGCCAAGAGACCCAGTACTTC	CASSRPTRDSQETQYF
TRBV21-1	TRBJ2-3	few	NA	TGTGCCAGCAGCAAAGAGGCGGGATCCCCAGATACGCAGTATTTT	CASSKEAGSPDTQYF
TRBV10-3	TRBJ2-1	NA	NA	TGTGCCATCAGTGAGTCGGGGACAAATTACAATGAGCAGTTCTTC	CAISESGTNYNEQFF
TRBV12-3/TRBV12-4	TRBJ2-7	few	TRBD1	TGTGCCAGCAGTGGACAGGGCATTTACGAGCAGTACTTC	CASSGQGIYEQYF
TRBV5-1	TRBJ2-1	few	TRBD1	TGCGCCAGCAGCTTGAGGGGACAGGGGGTCGCGGGGGAGTACGAGCAGTTCTTC	CASSLRGQGVAGEYEQFF
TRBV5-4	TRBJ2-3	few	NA	TGTGCCAGCAGCTTGGGAGGGGGGGTAAGCACAGATACGCAGTATTTT	CASSLGGGVSTDTQYF
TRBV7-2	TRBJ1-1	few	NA	TGTGCCAGCAGCTTAGTAGAATTGAGGGCTGAGTACACTGAAGCTTTCTTT	CASSLVELRAEYTEAFF